This entry concerns a single TCR beta chain. The antigen is undetermined. With V trimmed by 8 bases and J by 5 bases, 6 bases remained unmatched. Germline lookup yields CDR1 SNHLY and CDR2 FYNNEI. The CDR3 loop spans 13 amino acids. Investigators profiled TCR beta VDJ and CDR3 from genomic DNA template. TCRdb analysed the reads with MiXCR anew, one entry per CDR3 protein. The table shows 160,000 or so distinct CDR3 sequences, with around half occurring only once. This sample was taken from a study of CD8+CD57+ T cells in acquired aplastic anemia. Overall study: The sorted CD4+ and CD8+ cells yielded an average around 3.4 ug of DNA. Findings and limits, study-wide: Patients did not significantly differ from controls in CD8+ Simpson's diversity. Both patients and controls carried the same twenty-nine CD8+ CDR3 sequences.

The sequenced patients had an expansion of CD8+CD57+ cells seen by flow cytometry. Material for sequencing was sorted CD4+, CD8+, or CD8+CD57+ T cells (not recorded which) from PBMCs. This sequence was found in a human donor with aplastic anemia. The chain combines TRBV2 with TRBJ2-1, with TRBD2 matching 7 bases. This CDR3 is CASESGEDNEQFF. The CDR3 DNA reads TGTGCCAGCGAGAGCGGGGAGGACAATGAGCAGTTCTTC.